These T cell receptor beta chains were read from a single sample in a study of blood T cell repertoires in COVID-19. Clones were read by immunoSEQ multiplex PCR, and TCRdb kept only the in-frame ones, dropping some. The sample has about 340,000 clones; approximately 86% are singletons. Material: PBMCs or T cells enriched from blood (not recorded which). The receptor source for this set is a woman aged 40 to 49 with acute COVID-19. Each CDR3 is given with its conserved first and last residue. Fields, in order: D gene, CDR3 length, J gene, V gene, clone size, CDR3 DNA, CDR3 protein. A D gene is named only where the DNA matches it firmly. The size field is filled for only some rows; it gives once, few, many or a size class.

TRBD2 | 17 | TRBJ2-7 | TRBV4-3 | NA | TGCGCCAGCAGCCAAGATGGTGCGGGAGCTCGATCCTACGAGCAGTACTTC | CASSQDGAGARSYEQYF
TRBD1 | 15 | TRBJ2-7 | TRBV5-1 | once | TGCGCCAGCAGCTTACCGGGACAGGGGCCCTACGAGCAGTACTTC | CASSLPGQGPYEQYF
NA | 11 | TRBJ2-1 | TRBV20-1 | NA | TGCAGTGCTAGCGATACTAGCAGTCAGTTCTTC | CSASDTSSQFF
NA | 14 | TRBJ2-1 | TRBV5-5 | NA | TGTGCCAGCAGCTTGGCCGCGGCGCTCAATGAGCAGTTCTTC | CASSLAAALNEQFF
NA | 17 | TRBJ1-4 | TRBV7-8 | NA | TGTGCCAGCAGCATATCGACAGTGACGAAAGGAAGTGAAAAACTGTTTTTT | CASSISTVTKGSEKLFF
NA | 15 | TRBJ1-1 | TRBV9 | NA | TGTGCCAGCAGCGTAGCTCCCAGGGTGAACACTGAAGCTTTCTTT | CASSVAPRVNTEAFF
NA | 15 | TRBJ2-2 | TRBV10-3 | NA | TGTGCCGCGACTCCGGGACACACGGAGTCCGGGGAGCTGTTTTTT | CAATPGHTESGELFF
NA | 12 | TRBJ2-7 | TRBV27 | NA | TGTGCCAGCAGTTCAAGTCGAGACGAGCAGTACTTC | CASSSSRDEQYF
NA | 19 | TRBJ2-4 | TRBV1 | NA | TGCACCAGCAGCCAAGTTGGTAGCGGGGGGGATCTAGCCAAAAACATTCAGTACTTC | CTSSQVGSGGDLAKNIQYF
NA | 13 | TRBJ2-1 | TRBV15 | NA | TGTGCCACGGGGGGATCTTCCTACAATGAGCAGTTCTTC | CATGGSSYNEQFF
NA | 17 | TRBJ1-4 | TRBV18 | NA | TGTGCCAGCTCACCGGTTTCAGGGGACGCAACTAATGAAAAACTGTTTTTT | CASSPVSGDATNEKLFF
NA | 16 | TRBJ2-1 | TRBV5-1 | NA | TGCGCCAGCAGCTTGGACCCCCGGAGCTCCTACAATGAGCAGTTCTTC | CASSLDPRSSYNEQFF
TRBD1 | 16 | TRBJ2-5 | TRBV6-2/TRBV6-3 | NA | TGTGCCAGCAGCTTCACTCCGGACAGGGGGCAGGAGACCCAGTACTTC | CASSFTPDRGQETQYF
NA | 17 | TRBJ2-5 | TRBV9 | NA | TGTGCCAGCAGCGCACCTTTTGAGGGCGGAAGCCAAGAGACCCAGTACTTC | CASSAPFEGGSQETQYF
TRBD2 | 14 | TRBJ2-7 | TRBV10-2 | few | TGCGCCAGCAGTACCGGGACTAGTAGTCTCGAGCAGTACTTC | CASSTGTSSLEQYF
NA | 13 | TRBJ1-2 | TRBV7-8 | NA | TGTGCCAGCAGCTTAGGGTCCGGGGATGGCTACACCTTC | CASSLGSGDGYTF
NA | 17 | TRBJ1-2 | TRBV19 | NA | TGTGCCAGTAGTCCGGCCCCCGCGGCACAGGGCTTCTATGGCTACACCTTC | CASSPAPAAQGFYGYTF
TRBD1 | 15 | TRBJ1-1 | TRBV7-2 | few | TGTGCCAGCAGCCTCAGACAGGGGGCATGGACTGAAGCTTTCTTT | CASSLRQGAWTEAFF
TRBD1 | 15 | TRBJ1-2 | TRBV2 | NA | TGTGCCAGCAGTGCCGGACAGGGGAGCAGCGTGGGCTACACCTTC | CASSAGQGSSVGYTF
TRBD1 | 14 | TRBJ1-2 | TRBV19 | NA | TGTGCCAGTAGTAAGGACAGGGGGACGTTGGGCTACACCTTC | CASSKDRGTLGYTF
NA | 17 | TRBJ1-1 | TRBV7-9 | NA | TGTGCCAGCAGCTTAGAAGTTGGCAGCGGTGGGTTGGCTGAAGCTTTCTTT | CASSLEVGSGGLAEAFF
TRBD2 | 15 | TRBJ2-7 | TRBV6-2/TRBV6-3 | NA | TGTGCCAGCAGTTCACCCCCCCGACTAGCCCACGAGCAGTACTTC | CASSSPPRLAHEQYF
NA | 14 | TRBJ1-6 | TRBV19 | NA | TGTGCCAGTAGTATAGGAGGGCCTAATTCACCCCTCCACTTT | CASSIGGPNSPLHF
TRBD1 | 13 | TRBJ1-2 | TRBV28 | NA | TGTGCCAGCCTACAACAGGGGGCTTATGGCTACACCTTC | CASLQQGAYGYTF
NA | 11 | TRBJ2-2 | TRBV7-2 | NA | TGTGCCAGCAGCCCCCCGGGGGAGCTGTTTTTT | CASSPPGELFF
NA | 14 | TRBJ1-2 | TRBV20-1 | NA | TGCAGTGCTAGTGACGTGGGGGGGCCCTATGGCTACACCTTC | CSASDVGGPYGYTF
TRBD2 | 16 | TRBJ2-1 | TRBV25-1 | NA | TGTGCCAGCAGCCCCGACCCAGCGGGAGAGGGCAATGAGCAGTTCTTC | CASSPDPAGEGNEQFF
NA | 14 | TRBJ2-7 | TRBV6-5 | once | TGTGCCAGCAGTTACGCACGACAGCCCTACGAGCAGTACTTC | CASSYARQPYEQYF
TRBD2 | 13 | TRBJ2-7 | TRBV6-4 | NA | TGTGCCAGAGGGACTAGCTGGATCTACGAGCAGTACTTC | CARGTSWIYEQYF
TRBD1 | 18 | TRBJ2-7 | TRBV27 | NA | TGTGCCAGCAGTCCGCTCGGGACAGGGGGTCCTAACTCCTACGAGCAGTACTTC | CASSPLGTGGPNSYEQYF
NA | 14 | TRBJ2-1 | TRBV27 | once | TGTGCCAGCAGTTTATTGGGCTTCTCCAATGAGCAGTTCTTC | CASSLLGFSNEQFF
TRBD1 | 14 | TRBJ1-6 | TRBV3-1/TRBV3-2 | NA | TGTGCCAGCAGCCTAGGGACAGCTAATTCACCCCTCCACTTT | CASSLGTANSPLHF
NA | 14 | TRBJ2-2 | TRBV9 | NA | TGTGCCAGCAGCGTAGCAGGGTTTACCGGGGAGCTGTTTTTT | CASSVAGFTGELFF
TRBD2 | 20 | TRBJ2-7 | TRBV5-1 | NA | TGCGCCAGCAGCTTGGGGACTAGCGGGGGGGATTGGCGCGAGAGATACGAGCAGTACTTC | CASSLGTSGGDWRERYEQYF
NA | 13 | TRBJ1-2 | TRBV28 | NA | TGTGCCAGCTTGCAGGTACTAGGCTATGGCTACACCTTC | CASLQVLGYGYTF
NA | 17 | TRBJ2-2 | TRBV2 | NA | TGTGCCAGCAGTGTAATGGCAGGGGTCGCCGTAGGCGGGGAGCTGTTTTTT | CASSVMAGVAVGGELFF
TRBD2 | 16 | TRBJ2-7 | TRBV19 | NA | TGTGCCAGTAGTCGGACTAGCGGGGGGGACTCCTACGAGCAGTACTTC | CASSRTSGGDSYEQYF
NA | 16 | TRBJ1-5 | TRBV5-6 | NA | TGTGCCAGCAGCTTGATGGCCCGGGGGTCCAATCAGCCCCAGCATTTT | CASSLMARGSNQPQHF
NA | 13 | TRBJ1-2 | TRBV7-2 | NA | TGTGCCAGCAGCTCGGGGGTCGTCTATGGCTACACCTTC | CASSSGVVYGYTF
TRBD1 | 16 | TRBJ1-4 | TRBV27 | NA | TGTGCCAGCAGTTTAAGTCCGGGACAGATAAATGAAAAACTGTTTTTT | CASSLSPGQINEKLFF
NA | 15 | TRBJ2-5 | TRBV18 | NA | TGTGCCAGCTCACGGAACCTAGCGCGGGAAGAGACCCAGTACTTC | CASSRNLAREETQYF
NA | 16 | TRBJ2-1 | TRBV9 | NA | TGTGCCAGCAGCGTTGGCCCAGGGGGAGGATCGAATGAGCAGTTCTTC | CASSVGPGGGSNEQFF
TRBD2 | 17 | TRBJ2-3 | TRBV10-2 | NA | TGCGCCAGTTCCGGGGGGGTTCTTTTAGAGGGGACAGATACGCAGTATTTT | CASSGGVLLEGTDTQYF
NA | 12 | TRBJ1-1 | TRBV19 | few | TGTGCCAGTAGTACGGGGGTAACTGAAGCTTTCTTT | CASSTGVTEAFF
NA | 13 | TRBJ1-5 | TRBV28 | NA | TGTGCCAGCAGCCCGCCTATCTATCAGCCCCAGCATTTT | CASSPPIYQPQHF
NA | 15 | TRBJ2-3 | TRBV7-8 | NA | TGTGCCAGCAGCTTAGACCGAGGAACGACAGATACGCAGTATTTT | CASSLDRGTTDTQYF
NA | 15 | TRBJ2-1 | TRBV19 | once | TGTGCCAGTACCCCCACCGCGCGGGCCAACAATGAGCAGTTCTTC | CASTPTARANNEQFF
TRBD2 | 16 | TRBJ2-1 | TRBV7-6 | NA | TGTGCCAGCAGCTTATGGGCTAGCGGGGGGGCAAGGGAGCAGTTCTTC | CASSLWASGGAREQFF
TRBD1 | 14 | TRBJ1-2 | TRBV9 | NA | TGTGCCAGCAGCGGGGGACAGGGAACCTATGGCTACACCTTC | CASSGGQGTYGYTF
NA | 15 | TRBJ1-1 | TRBV2 | NA | TGTGCCAGCAGGGGGGGAGCCGCTATGAACACTGAAGCTTTCTTT | CASRGGAAMNTEAFF
TRBD1 | 14 | TRBJ1-2 | TRBV4-3 | NA | TGCGCCAGCAGCCAAGGGGGACAGGCTGACGGCTACACCTTC | CASSQGGQADGYTF
NA | 15 | TRBJ1-5 | TRBV19 | NA | TGTGCCACCAAAAGGGCGGGATCGGGCAATCAGCCCCAGCATTTT | CATKRAGSGNQPQHF
TRBD1 | 14 | TRBJ2-5 | TRBV19 | NA | TGTGCCAGTAGTATAGGGACAGGGCAAGAGACCCAGTACTTC | CASSIGTGQETQYF
TRBD2 | 14 | TRBJ2-5 | TRBV9 | NA | TGTGCCAGCAGCGTAGAAGCGGGAGTAGAGACCCAGTACTTC | CASSVEAGVETQYF
NA | 14 | TRBJ1-1 | TRBV19 | once | TGTGCCAGTAGTATGTTAGAAGTGAACACTGAAGCTTTCTTT | CASSMLEVNTEAFF
NA | 14 | TRBJ1-5 | TRBV6-5 | NA | TGTGCCAGCAGTACACAGGGTGCAAGTCAGCCCCAGCATTTT | CASSTQGASQPQHF